The rows below give T cell receptor beta chains drawn from one sample of a study of CD8 T cells in ankylosing spondylitis. Using its own MiXCR run on the 5' RACE reads, TCRdb lists one record per CDR3 protein. The sample has under 950,000 distinct CDR3 sequences; 15% to 20% are singletons. The sequencing sample was made of blood, either unsorted or a sorted T cell fraction (not recorded which). The receptor source for this set is a male donor with ankylosing spondylitis. CDR3s include the opening cysteine and the closing phenylalanine or tryptophan. A D gene is named only where the DNA matches it firmly. Size values are once, few and many counts, or a class for expanded clones, and some rows have none.

>TRBJ1-2|NA|TRBV28|NA|14
TGTGCCAGCAGTCCCCCCGGGAGGGGGGATGGCTACACCTTC
CASSPPGRGDGYTF
>TRBJ2-1|few|TRBV29-1|NA|13
TGCAGCGTTGGACAGCTATCCTACAATGAGCAGTTCTTC
CSVGQLSYNEQFF
>TRBJ1-1|few|TRBV28|NA|14
TGTGCCAGCAGTTTAGTAAGGGGCTTCACTGAAGCTTTCTTT
CASSLVRGFTEAFF
>TRBJ1-5|few|TRBV5-1|TRBD1|15
TGCGCCAGCAGCCACGACGGGGACAGCGATCAGCCCCAGCATTTT
CASSHDGDSDQPQHF
>TRBJ2-5|NA|TRBV20-1|NA|13
TGCAGTGCTAGGCCCTGGGAAAAAGAGACCCAGTACTTC
CSARPWEKETQYF
>TRBJ2-1|NA|TRBV12-3/TRBV12-4|NA|14
TGTGCCAGCACTGAGGCGAGCTCCTACAATGAGCAGTTCTTC
CASTEASSYNEQFF
>TRBJ1-1|NA|TRBV20-1|TRBD1|13
TGCAGTGCAACCGGGACAGGGGTAGTTGAAGCTTTCTTT
CSATGTGVVEAFF
>TRBJ2-7|NA|TRBV7-9|TRBD1|16
TGTGCCAGCAGCTTACCTAGGACAGGGAGGAATTACGAGCAGTACTTC
CASSLPRTGRNYEQYF
>TRBJ2-1|NA|TRBV29-1|TRBD2|16
TGCAGCGTTGAAGGACTAGCGGGAGCGTTCTACAATGAGCAGTTCTTC
CSVEGLAGAFYNEQFF
>TRBJ2-5|NA|TRBV15|TRBD1|13
TGTGCCACCAGCAGGACCCCCCAGGGGGCCCAGTACTTC
CATSRTPQGAQYF
>TRBJ1-5|few|TRBV20-1|TRBD1|14
TGCAGTGCAAGCCAGGGGGTCGCGAATCAGCCCCAGCATTTT
CSASQGVANQPQHF
>TRBJ1-1|NA|TRBV6-1|TRBD1|14
TGTGCCAGCAGTGTGACAGGGGTGAACACTGAAGCTTTCTTT
CASSVTGVNTEAFF
>TRBJ1-2|NA|TRBV30|NA|13
TGTGCCTGGATCGGTGTAGGGTTCGTGGGCTACACCTTC
CAWIGVGFVGYTF
>TRBJ2-2|many|TRBV4-3|TRBD1|14
TGCGCCAGCAGCCAGGACAGGGGCACCGGGGAGCTGTTTTTT
CASSQDRGTGELFF
>TRBJ2-1|few|TRBV2|TRBD1|14
TGTGCCAGCAGTTACAGGGGGGATTACAATGAGCAGTTCTTC
CASSYRGDYNEQFF
>TRBJ2-2|NA|TRBV6-2/TRBV6-3|NA|16
TGTGCCAGCAGTTACTCACGACGGAAGAACACCGGGGAGCTGTTTTTT
CASSYSRRKNTGELFF
>TRBJ2-1|NA|TRBV12-3/TRBV12-4|NA|16
TGTGCCAGCACCTCGTCCTTTTGGATCTCCTACAATGAGCAGTTCTTC
CASTSSFWISYNEQFF
>TRBJ2-2|few|TRBV3-1|TRBD2|16
TGTGCCAGCAGCCGAGGGGGACTAGCGAACACCGGGGAGCTGTTTTTT
CASSRGGLANTGELFF
>TRBJ1-1|few|TRBV29-1|TRBD1|12
TGCAGCGCCGAGGACAGGGATGCTGAAGCTTTCTTT
CSAEDRDAEAFF
>TRBJ2-7|many|TRBV7-6|NA|13
TGTGCCAGCAGCATTAACAGGGAATACGAGCAGTACTTC
CASSINREYEQYF
>TRBJ2-1|few|TRBV20-1|TRBD1|14
TGCAGTGCTAGAGGGGACAGGGGTTACAATGAGCAGTTCTTC
CSARGDRGYNEQFF
>TRBJ1-2|NA|TRBV2|TRBD1|12
TGTGCCAGCAGGGACAGGGGAAATGGCTACACCTTC
CASRDRGNGYTF
>TRBJ2-7|few|TRBV13|TRBD1|14
TGTGCCAGCAGGAGACAGGGGAGCTCCTACGAGCAGTACTTC
CASRRQGSSYEQYF
>TRBJ2-1|few|TRBV5-1|TRBD1|14
TGCGCCAGCAGCTTCTCGACAGGGTGGGATGAGCAGTTCTTC
CASSFSTGWDEQFF
>TRBJ1-5|NA|TRBV7-2|NA|15
TGTGCCAGCAGCCCCGTCGGGGGTAGCAATCAGCCCCAGCATTTT
CASSPVGGSNQPQHF
>TRBJ1-1|few|TRBV6-5|TRBD1|13
TGTGCCAGCAGTTCCCGGGACAGGGGGCGGACTTTCTTT
CASSSRDRGRTFF